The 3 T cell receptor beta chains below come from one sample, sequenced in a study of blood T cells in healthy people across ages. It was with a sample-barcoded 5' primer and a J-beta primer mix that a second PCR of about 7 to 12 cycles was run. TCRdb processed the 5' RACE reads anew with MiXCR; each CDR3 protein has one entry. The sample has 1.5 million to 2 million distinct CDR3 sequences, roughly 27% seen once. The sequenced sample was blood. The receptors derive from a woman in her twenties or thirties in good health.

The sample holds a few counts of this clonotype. The CDR3: CSARRNRGANEQFF. DNA for the CDR3: TGCAGTGCTAGGAGGAACCGGGGGGCCAATGAGCAGTTCTTC. The rearrangement links TRBV20-1 to TRBJ2-1; tentative D call: TRBD2 (7 bases). Deletions cut 3 bases from V and 6 bases from J, with 15 bases between. The germline V gene has CDR1 DFQATT and CDR2 SNEGSKA (reference sequence). CDR3 length equals 14 residues.

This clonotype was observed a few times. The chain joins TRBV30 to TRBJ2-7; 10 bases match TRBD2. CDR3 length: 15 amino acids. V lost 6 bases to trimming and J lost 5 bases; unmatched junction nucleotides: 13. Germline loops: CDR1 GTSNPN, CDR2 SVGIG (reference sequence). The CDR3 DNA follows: TGTGCCTGCGGTAAAAGGGCTAGCGGGAGAGACGAGCAGTACTTC. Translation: CACGKRASGRDEQYF.

The CDR3 is CSVAPRLEDTEAFF. DNA for the CDR3: TGCAGCGTTGCCCCACGGTTGGAGGACACTGAAGCTTTCTTT. The V and J genes are TRBV29-1 and TRBJ1-1; D gene uncertain. Trimming took off 4 bases at V and 3 bases at J, with 15 bases between the two ends. CDR1 is SQVTM, CDR2 ANQGSEA, per germline. CDR3 length: 14 residues.